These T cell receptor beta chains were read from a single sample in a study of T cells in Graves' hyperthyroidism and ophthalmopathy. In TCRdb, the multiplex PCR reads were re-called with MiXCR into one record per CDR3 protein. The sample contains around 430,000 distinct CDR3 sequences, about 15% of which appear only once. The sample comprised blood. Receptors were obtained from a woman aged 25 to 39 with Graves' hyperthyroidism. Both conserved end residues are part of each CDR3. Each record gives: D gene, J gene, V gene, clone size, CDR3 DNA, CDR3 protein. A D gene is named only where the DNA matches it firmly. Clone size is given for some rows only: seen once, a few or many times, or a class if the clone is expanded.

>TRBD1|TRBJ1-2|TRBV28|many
TGTGCCAGCAGGGTGACAGGGAGCGGCTACACCTTC
CASRVTGSGYTF
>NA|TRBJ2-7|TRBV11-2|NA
TGTGCCAGCAGCATCACCGATGCCTACGAGCAGTACTTC
CASSITDAYEQYF
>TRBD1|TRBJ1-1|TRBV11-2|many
TGTGCCAGCAGCTTTTCGGACAGGTCCTCCGGGGGGGCTTTCTTT
CASSFSDRSSGGAFF
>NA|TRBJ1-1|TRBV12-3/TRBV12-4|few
TGTGCCAGCAGTCCCGGGCCAGGCCCTGAAGCTTTCTTT
CASSPGPGPEAFF
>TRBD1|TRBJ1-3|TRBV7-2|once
TGTGCCAGCAGCTTAGCGTTAGGGACAGGGGCTGGAAACACCATATATTTT
CASSLALGTGAGNTIYF
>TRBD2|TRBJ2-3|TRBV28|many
TGTGCCAGTATACCGGGACTAGCGTCAGATACGCAGTATTTT
CASIPGLASDTQYF
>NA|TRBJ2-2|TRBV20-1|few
TGCAGTGCAGGAGCAGGAAACACCGGGGAGCTGTTTTTT
CSAGAGNTGELFF
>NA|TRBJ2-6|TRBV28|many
TGTGCCAGCAGCCCTGAAAGGGCAGGGGCCAACGTCCTGACTTTC
CASSPERAGANVLTF
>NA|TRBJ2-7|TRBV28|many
TGTGCCAGCAGTTTGGGAGGGACAGGTCCCCCCTACGAGCAGTACTTC
CASSLGGTGPPYEQYF
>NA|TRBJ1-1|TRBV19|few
TGTGCCAGTAGTAGAGGGAGGGGGGCCCAGAACACTGAAGCTTTCTTT
CASSRGRGAQNTEAFF
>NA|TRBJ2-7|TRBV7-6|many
TGTGCCAGCAGCATGGACGATACCTACGAGCAGTACTTC
CASSMDDTYEQYF
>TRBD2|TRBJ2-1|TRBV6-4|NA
TGTGCCAGCAGTGACGATAGCGGGGTTAACAATGAGCAGTTCTTC
CASSDDSGVNNEQFF
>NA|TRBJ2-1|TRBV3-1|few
TGTGCCAGCAGCCAGGAAAGCAGGGTTAATGAGCAGTTCTTC
CASSQESRVNEQFF
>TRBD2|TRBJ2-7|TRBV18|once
TGTGCCAGCTCACCGGTACTAGCGGGGGTGGGATACGAGCAGTACTTC
CASSPVLAGVGYEQYF
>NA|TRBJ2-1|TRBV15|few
TGTGCCACGACGGTTGGGGGTTCCTACAATGAGCAGTTCTTC
CATTVGGSYNEQFF
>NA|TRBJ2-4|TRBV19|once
TGTGCCAGTAGTAATAACAAGGACACACCGTTAGCCAAAAACATTCAGTACTTC
CASSNNKDTPLAKNIQYF
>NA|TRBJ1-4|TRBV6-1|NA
TGTGCCAGCGAGGACAGCACTAATGAAAAACTGTTTTTT
CASEDSTNEKLFF
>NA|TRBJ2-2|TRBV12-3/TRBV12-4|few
TGTGCCAGCAGCCCGGGCCCGAACACCGGGGAGCTGTTTTTT
CASSPGPNTGELFF
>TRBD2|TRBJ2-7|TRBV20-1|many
TGCAGTGCTAGAGAGGGACTAGCGGGAGGAGGCTACGAGCAGTACTTC
CSAREGLAGGGYEQYF
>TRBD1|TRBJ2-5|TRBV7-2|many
TGTGCCACCAATCTCCGGGACAGGGATAGTGAGACCCAGTACTTC
CATNLRDRDSETQYF
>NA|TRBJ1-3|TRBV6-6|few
TGTGCCAGCAGTTACGGGGACACCATATATTTT
CASSYGDTIYF
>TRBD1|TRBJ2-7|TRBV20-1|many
TGCAGTGCTAGCCAGGGGGTCAGCGAGCAGTACTTC
CSASQGVSEQYF
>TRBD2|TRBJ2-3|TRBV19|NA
TGTGCCAGTAGTATCGTCGGGACTAGCGGTAGCACAGATACGCAGTATTTT
CASSIVGTSGSTDTQYF
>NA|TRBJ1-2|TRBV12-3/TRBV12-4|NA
TGTGCCAGCAGTTTGGGACATGGGGGGGGGGGCTACACCTTC
CASSLGHGGGGYTF
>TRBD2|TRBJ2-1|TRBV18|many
TGTGCCAGCTCACCAGCCGGACTAGCGATATACAATGAGCAGTTCTTC
CASSPAGLAIYNEQFF
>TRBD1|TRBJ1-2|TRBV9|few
TGTGCCAGCAGTAAAGGACAGGGTGACTATGGCTACACCTTC
CASSKGQGDYGYTF
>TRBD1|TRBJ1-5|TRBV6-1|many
TGTGCCAGCAGTGAGGGGGACCGGGACAGGGTCCCCCTCAGCAATCAGCCCCAGCATTTT
CASSEGDRDRVPLSNQPQHF
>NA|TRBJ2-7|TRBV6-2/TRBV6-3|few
TGTGCCAGCAGTTACAGGTCCCAGAGCTCCTACGAGCAGTACTTC
CASSYRSQSSYEQYF
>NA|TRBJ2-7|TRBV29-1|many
TGCAGCGTTGAAGGGGACACTAGCTCCTACGAGCAGTACTTC
CSVEGDTSSYEQYF
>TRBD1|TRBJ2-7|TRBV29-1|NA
TGCAGCTACCACAGGGGGCGGGAGCAGTACTTC
CSYHRGREQYF
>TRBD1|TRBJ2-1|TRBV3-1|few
TGTGCCAGCAGCCCCGGGACAGGGGAGTTCTTC
CASSPGTGEFF
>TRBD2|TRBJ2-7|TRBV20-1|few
TGCAGTGCTCACTTCCAGGGGACTAGCGGGAACTCCTACGAGCAGTACTTC
CSAHFQGTSGNSYEQYF
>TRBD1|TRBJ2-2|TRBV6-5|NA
TGTGCCAGCAGTTACGGGACAGTCGCCGGGGAGCTGTTTTTT
CASSYGTVAGELFF
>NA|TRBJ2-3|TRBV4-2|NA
TGTGCCAGCAGCCAAGTTGGGGGACGGAGCAATCAGCCCCAGTATTTT
CASSQVGGRSNQPQYF
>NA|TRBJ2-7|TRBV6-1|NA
TGTGCCAGCAGTCCAGGGGAGGTTTACGAGCAGTACTTC
CASSPGEVYEQYF
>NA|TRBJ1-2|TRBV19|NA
TGTGCCAGTAGTATAGGGCCGGTATATGGCTACACCTTC
CASSIGPVYGYTF
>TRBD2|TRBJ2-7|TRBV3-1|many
TGTGCCAGCAGGGTGACTAGCGGGAGTTACGAGCAGTACTTC
CASRVTSGSYEQYF
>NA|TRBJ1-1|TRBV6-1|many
TGTGCCAGCAGTGATAAGGAGAACACTGAAGCTTTCTTT
CASSDKENTEAFF
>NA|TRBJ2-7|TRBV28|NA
TGTGCCAGCAAAACACCCGGAGGGGGCGGATACGAGCAGTACTTC
CASKTPGGGGYEQYF
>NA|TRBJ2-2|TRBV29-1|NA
TGCAGCGTTGAAGATCATGATATTAACACCGGGGAGCTGTTTTTT
CSVEDHDINTGELFF
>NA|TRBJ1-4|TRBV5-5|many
TGTGCCAGCAGCTCGGGACGGACTACAACTAATGAAAAACTGTTTTTT
CASSSGRTTTNEKLFF
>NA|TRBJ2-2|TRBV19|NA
TGTGCCAGTAGTATGGTTAGAAACACCGGGGAGCTGTTTTTT
CASSMVRNTGELFF
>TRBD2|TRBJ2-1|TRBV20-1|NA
TGCAGTGCCCCTTCCTTAGCGGGAGAGAGCTACAATGAGCAGTCCTTC
CSAPSLAGESYNEQSF
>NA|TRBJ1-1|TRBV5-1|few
TGCGCCAGCAGCTACCAAGAGGGAAACACTGAAGCTTTCTTT
CASSYQEGNTEAFF
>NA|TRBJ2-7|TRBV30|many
TGTGCCTGGAGTGTACAGGGCGGGAGCTACGAGCAGTACTTC
CAWSVQGGSYEQYF
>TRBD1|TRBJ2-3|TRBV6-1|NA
TGTGCCAGCAGAAGACAGGGAGTCACAGATACGCAGTATTTT
CASRRQGVTDTQYF
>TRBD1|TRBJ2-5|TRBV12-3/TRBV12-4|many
TGTGCCAGCAGTTTAGCGCAGGGGGCGGAGACCCAGTACTTC
CASSLAQGAETQYF
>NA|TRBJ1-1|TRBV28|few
TGTGCCAGCTACGCCTCCACTGAAGCTTTCTTT
CASYASTEAFF
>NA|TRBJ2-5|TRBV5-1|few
TGCGCCAGCAGCCTCGGGGTGATGGAAGAGACCCAGTACTTC
CASSLGVMEETQYF
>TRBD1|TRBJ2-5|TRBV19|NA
TGTGCCAGTAGTATTGCTCAGGGGGCCGTAGAGACCCAGTACTTC
CASSIAQGAVETQYF
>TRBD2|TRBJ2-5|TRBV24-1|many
TGTGCCACCAGTGATGCGACTAGCGGGAGGGTCGAGACCCAGTACTTC
CATSDATSGRVETQYF
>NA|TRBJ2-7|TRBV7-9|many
TGTGCCAGCAGCTTAGATGGGGGCTACGAGCAGTACTTC
CASSLDGGYEQYF
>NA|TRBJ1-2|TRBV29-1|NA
TGCAGCTACTCTTCTCACTCAAATGGGGACTATGGCTACACCTTC
CSYSSHSNGDYGYTF
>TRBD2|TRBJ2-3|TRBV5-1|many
TGCGCCAGCAGCTTGGTCCTAGCGGGAGGAGATACGCAGTATTTT
CASSLVLAGGDTQYF